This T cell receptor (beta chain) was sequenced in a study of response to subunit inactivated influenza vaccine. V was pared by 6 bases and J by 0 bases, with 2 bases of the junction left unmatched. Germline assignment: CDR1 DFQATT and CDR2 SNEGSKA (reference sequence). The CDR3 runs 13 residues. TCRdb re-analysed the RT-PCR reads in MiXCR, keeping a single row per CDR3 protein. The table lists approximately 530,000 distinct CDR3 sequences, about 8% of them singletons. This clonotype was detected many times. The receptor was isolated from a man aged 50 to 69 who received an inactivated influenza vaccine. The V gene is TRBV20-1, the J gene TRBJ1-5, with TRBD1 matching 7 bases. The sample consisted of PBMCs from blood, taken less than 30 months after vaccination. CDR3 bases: TGCAGTGCAAGGACAGGTAGCAATCAGCCCCAGCATTTT. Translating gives CSARTGSNQPQHF.